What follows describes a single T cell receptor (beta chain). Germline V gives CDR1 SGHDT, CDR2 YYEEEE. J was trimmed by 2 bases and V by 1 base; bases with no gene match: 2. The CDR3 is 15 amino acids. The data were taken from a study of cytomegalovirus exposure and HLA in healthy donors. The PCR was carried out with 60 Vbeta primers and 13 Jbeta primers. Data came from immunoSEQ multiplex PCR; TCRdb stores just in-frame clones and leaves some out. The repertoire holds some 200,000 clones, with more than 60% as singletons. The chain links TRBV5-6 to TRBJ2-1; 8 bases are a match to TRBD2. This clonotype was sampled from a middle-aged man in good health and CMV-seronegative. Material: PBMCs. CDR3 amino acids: CASSLNGGAYNEQFF. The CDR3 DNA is TGTGCCAGCAGCTTGAACGGGGGGGCCTACAATGAGCAGTTCTTC.